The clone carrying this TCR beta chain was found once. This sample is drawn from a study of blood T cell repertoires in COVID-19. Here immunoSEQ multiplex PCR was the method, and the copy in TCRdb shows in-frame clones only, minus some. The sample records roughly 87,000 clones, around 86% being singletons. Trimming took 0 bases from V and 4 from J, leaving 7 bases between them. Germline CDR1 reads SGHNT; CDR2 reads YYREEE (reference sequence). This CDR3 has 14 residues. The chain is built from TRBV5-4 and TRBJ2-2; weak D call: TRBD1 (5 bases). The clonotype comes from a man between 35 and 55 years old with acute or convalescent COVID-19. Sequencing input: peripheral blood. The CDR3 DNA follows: TGTGCCAGCAGCTTGGAAGGGGTCACCGGGGAGCTGTTTTTT. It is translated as CASSLEGVTGELFF.